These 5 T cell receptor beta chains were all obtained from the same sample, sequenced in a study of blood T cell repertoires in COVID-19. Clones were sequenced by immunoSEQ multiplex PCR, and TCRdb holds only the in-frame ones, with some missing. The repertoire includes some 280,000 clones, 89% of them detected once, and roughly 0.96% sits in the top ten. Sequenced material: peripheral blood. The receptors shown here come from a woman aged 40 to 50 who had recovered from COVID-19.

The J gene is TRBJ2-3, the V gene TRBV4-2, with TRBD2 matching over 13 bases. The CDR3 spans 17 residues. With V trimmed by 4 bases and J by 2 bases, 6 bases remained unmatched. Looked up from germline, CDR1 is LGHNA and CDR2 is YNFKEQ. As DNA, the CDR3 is TGTGCCAGCAGCCGGACCGGGACTAGCGGGAACACAGATACGCAGTATTTT. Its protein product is CASSRTGTSGNTDTQYF.

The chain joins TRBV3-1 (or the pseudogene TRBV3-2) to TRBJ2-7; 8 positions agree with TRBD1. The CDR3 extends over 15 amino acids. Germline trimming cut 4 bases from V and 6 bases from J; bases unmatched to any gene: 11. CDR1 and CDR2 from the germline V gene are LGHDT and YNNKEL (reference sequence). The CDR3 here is CASSRAAQGAGEQYF. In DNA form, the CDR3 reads TGTGCCAGCAGCCGGGCGGCCCAGGGGGCAGGCGAGCAGTACTTC.

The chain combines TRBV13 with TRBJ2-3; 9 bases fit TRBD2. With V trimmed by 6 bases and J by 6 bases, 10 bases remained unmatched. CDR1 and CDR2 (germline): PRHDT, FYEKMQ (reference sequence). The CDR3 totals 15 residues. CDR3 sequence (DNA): TGTGCCAGCAGATCCGGGACTAGCCTACTGGATACGCAGTATTTT. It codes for CASRSGTSLLDTQYF.

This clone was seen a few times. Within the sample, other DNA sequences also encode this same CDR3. CDR3 DNA sequence: TGTGCCAGCAGCCTCCAAGAGACCCAGTACTTC. It codes for CASSLQETQYF. The chain employs TRBV2 and TRBJ2-5, with D uncertain. Germline CDR1 reads SNHLY; CDR2 reads FYNNEI. The CDR3 loop spans 11 amino acids. Between the trimmed V and J ends, which lost 6 bases and 1 base, there was a span of 3 bases.

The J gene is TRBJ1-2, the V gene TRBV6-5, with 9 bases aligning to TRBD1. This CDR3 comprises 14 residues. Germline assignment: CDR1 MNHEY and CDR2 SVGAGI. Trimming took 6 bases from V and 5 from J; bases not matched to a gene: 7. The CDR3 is CASSPGTGIYGYTF. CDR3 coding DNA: TGTGCCAGCAGCCCCGGGACAGGGATATATGGCTACACCTTC.